This T cell receptor (beta chain) was profiled in a study of cytomegalovirus exposure and HLA in healthy donors. Germline V gene sequence: CDR1 MGHRA, CDR2 YSYEKL. The CDR3 contains 15 residues. The junction had 4 bases not matched to a gene; V was cut back by 3 bases and J by 0 bases. The study ran its PCR with 60 Vbeta and 13 Jbeta primers. The protocol was immunoSEQ multiplex PCR, while the TCRdb copy is restricted to in-frame clones and leaves out a portion. Of tens of thousands of clones in the sample, roughly two thirds were seen once. This clone turned up a few times. This receptor was identified in a man aged 35-49 years in good health and CMV-seropositive. The sample was PBMCs. The genes are TRBV4-1 and TRBJ2-7, with 8 positions matching TRBD2. CDR3 amino acids: CASSQGGRFSYEQYF. CDR3 nucleotides: TGCGCCAGCAGCCAGGGCGGGAGGTTCTCCTACGAGCAGTACTTC.